This section outlines one T cell receptor (beta chain) sequence together with its context. Data came from immunoSEQ multiplex PCR; TCRdb stores just in-frame clones and leaves some out. The profile shows about 110,000 clones, nearly 90% of them singletons. This record comes from a study of T cell responses to AZD1222 COVID-19 vaccine. The germline CDR1 and CDR2 sequences are MNHEY and SMNVEV (reference sequence). This CDR3 spans 18 amino acids. The ends lost 7 bases at V and 0 bases at J; junction bases unmatched: 15. The TCR originated in an adult in good health. This chain uses TRBV27 with TRBJ1-5, with TRBD1 identical over 7 bases. The material was peripheral blood, obtained on day 0 of MenACWY control vaccination. The CDR3 spells CASTPVGRGIDSNQPQHF. The DNA for the CDR3 is TGTGCCAGCACCCCGGTGGGCAGGGGGATCGATAGCAATCAGCCCCAGCATTTT.